The T cell receptor beta chain described here comes from a study of T cell responses to AZD1222 COVID-19 vaccine. For this clone: The target antigen is unknown.

This CDR3 comprises 16 residues. The germline CDR1 and CDR2 sequences are MDHEN and SYDVKM. Trimming at V came to 2 bases and at J to 8 bases, leaving 10 bases not matched to a gene. Assay: immunoSEQ multiplex PCR; the TCRdb copy retains only in-frame clones and omits some. This sample has about 97,000 clones, with around 82% found just once. General observations from the study: When two AZD1222 doses had been given, Spike-specific TCR breadth and depth rose. Epitopes outside B.1.351 and B.1.1.7 mutated regions reportedly drew nearly half of spike TCRs.

Specimen: peripheral blood, collected on day 0 of AZD1222 vaccination. The genes are TRBV28 and TRBJ2-1; 9 positions match TRBD2. The receptor's source is an adult in good health. The CDR3 reads CASSLAGGLVEDEQFF. The CDR3 DNA follows: TGTGCCAGCAGTTTAGCGGGAGGGTTGGTGGAGGATGAGCAGTTCTTC.